The clone carrying this T cell receptor (beta chain) came up a few times. This sample was included in a study of post-analysis software for immune sequencing data. Unique molecular identifiers featured in each of the TCR beta cDNA libraries. Using its own MiXCR run on the PCR reads, TCRdb lists one record per CDR3 protein. The sample shows approximately 730,000 distinct CDR3 sequences, 25% to 30% of them seen only once. The sample taken for sequencing was blood. This TCR derives from a girl aged 10 to 17 with multiple sclerosis.

CDR3 residues: CASSQDLAQGREKLFF. The CDR3 DNA follows: TGTGCCAGCAGCCAAGATCTTGCACAGGGCCGAGAAAAACTGTTTTTT. V usage is TRBV3-1 and J usage is TRBJ1-4, with D perhaps matching TRBD1 (6 bases). Germline CDR1 LGHDT, CDR2 YNNKEL (reference sequence). V was pared by 0 bases and J by 8 bases, with 16 bases between. The CDR3 runs to 16 residues.